The 23 T cell receptor beta chains reported below all come from one sample, sequenced in a study of spatial heterogeneity in lung cancer. Study results and limitations: How many expanded intratumoral alpha and beta TCRs were present tracked the tumor mutation count, which was a count of nonsynonymous mutations.

TCRdb recomputed calls from the 5' RACE reads with MiXCR, one row per CDR3 protein. The sample holds more than 10,000 distinct CDR3 sequences, 4.5% to 5.5% seen once. The antigens of these receptors remain unknown. Time point denoted: sample taken at primary tumor resection. The material sequenced was lung tumor tissue, taken at surgery. The receptors come from a male donor with early-stage non-small cell lung cancer.

This clonotype was picked up a small number of times. As an off-target read in a library built for alpha chains, this beta chain has a frequency of little significance. The chain has TRBV27 and TRBJ2-5; D remains unclear. This CDR3 has 15 residues. Germline CDR1 reads MNHEY; CDR2 reads SMNVEV (reference sequence). With 5 bases removed from V and 2 bases from J, the gap between germline ends came to 15 bases. CDR3: CASSPGVGWQETQYF. CDR3 coding DNA: TGTGCCAGCAGTCCTGGGGTTGGATGGCAAGAGACCCAGTACTTC.

Many counts were recorded for this clonotype. Found in a library prepared for alpha chains, this beta chain is an off-target read, and its abundance has little meaning. The chain uses TRBV12-3 or TRBV12-4 and TRBJ1-4; D may be TRBD1 (5 bases). The V gene lost 3 bases and the J gene lost 4 bases, with 12 bases spanning the gap. The CDR3 runs 15 residues. The DNA for the CDR3 is TGTGCCAGCAGTTTTTCGGGGGAATATAATGAAAAACTGTTTTTT. Translating gives CASSFSGEYNEKLFF.

As regards this clonotype: Since it is a stray read in a library aimed at alpha chains, this beta chain has a size that is not meaningful. The J gene is TRBJ2-5, the V gene TRBV5-1; either TRBD1 or TRBD2 may supply D (5 bases each). The CDR3 consists of 16 residues. Germline lookup yields CDR1 SGHRS and CDR2 YFSETQ. V lost 0 bases to trimming and J lost 5 bases, with 17 bases between them. The CDR3 DNA is TGCGCCAGCAGCTTGGTGCCGGGACCCCTGAGTGAGACCCAGTACTTC. Amino acid sequence: CASSLVPGPLSETQYF.

This clonotype was seen ten or more times. This beta chain represents an off-target read in a library built for alpha chains; its size is of limited meaning. The chain joins TRBV5-1 to TRBJ2-5, with 11 bases identical to TRBD2. The J segment lost 1 base and the V segment lost 3 bases, leaving 5 bases of the junction unmatched. The CDR3 is 16 amino acids. Germline lookup yields CDR1 SGHRS and CDR2 YFSETQ. CDR3 DNA sequence: TGCGCCAGCAGCTGGGGACTAGCGGACCGCCAAGAGACCCAGTACTTC. It yields the protein CASSWGLADRQETQYF.

Regarding this clonotype: The library was designed around alpha chains, so this beta chain is a stray read whose abundance carries little weight. The chain is built from TRBV12-3 or TRBV12-4 and TRBJ2-7; TRBD2 might be the D (5 bases). The V gene lost 3 bases and the J gene lost 3 bases, with 12 bases spanning the gap. The CDR3 extends over 14 amino acids. CDR3 nucleotide sequence: TGTGCCAGCAGTTTTGGGCCGGGGAGCTACGAGCAGTACTTC. As protein: CASSFGPGSYEQYF.

The sample holds a few counts of this clonotype. Since no conserved phenylalanine or tryptophan closes the CDR3, a read error is the likely cause. The DNA is omitted, as the CDR3 cannot be located on it reliably, and the CDR3 follows TCRdb's listing. Found in a library prepared for alpha chains, this beta chain is an off-target read, and its abundance has little meaning. The chain is built from TRBV30 and TRBJ2-1; the table's D call of TRBD1 was not tested on the DNA. The CDR3 is 9 amino acids in total, end residues counted. Germline lookup yields CDR1 GTSNPN and CDR2 SVGIG (reference sequence). CDR3 sequence reads: CAWSVRGNR.

This clonotype has ten or more counts. Because this beta chain is a stray read in a library intended to capture alpha chains, its abundance should not be given much weight. The chain couples TRBV27 to TRBJ2-2; maybe TRBD1 (6 bases). V was trimmed by 2 bases and J by 6 bases, leaving 10 bases between them. The CDR3 has 14 residues. Germline CDR1 reads MNHEY; CDR2 reads SMNVEV (reference sequence). The CDR3 bases are TGTGCCAGCAGTTTAGTGGCAGGGGCCGGGGAGCTGTTTTTT. Its translation is CASSLVAGAGELFF.

In its sample, this clonotype was seen many times. Little can be read into the size of this beta chain, an off-target read in a library designed for alpha chains. The chain is built from TRBV20-1 and TRBJ2-5, with 8 bases identical to TRBD2. CDR1 is DFQATT, CDR2 SNEGSKA, per germline (reference sequence). The CDR3 covers 13 residues. The junction had 3 bases not matched to a gene; V was cut back by 5 bases and J by 1 base. CDR3 sequence reads: CSAAGLVQETQYF. The DNA for the CDR3 is TGCAGTGCTGCGGGACTAGTCCAAGAGACCCAGTACTTC.

The sample holds many counts of this clonotype. This beta chain represents an off-target read in a library built for alpha chains; its size is of limited meaning. CDR3 amino acids: CSAGTPRRGGLSTDTQYF. The CDR3 nucleotides read TGCAGTGCCGGGACGCCCAGGCGGGGGGGTCTTAGCACAGATACGCAGTATTTT. This chain connects TRBV20-1 to TRBJ2-3; 9 nucleotides align to TRBD2. The CDR3 spans 18 residues. V dropped 6 bases and J dropped 0; count of bases not matched to a gene: 16. Germline CDR1 and CDR2: DFQATT and SNEGSKA (reference sequence).

This clonotype qualifies as medium-sized (0.01 to 0.1%). Since the library was made to target alpha chains, this beta chain is a stray read and its abundance is not meaningful. This chain joins TRBV7-2 and TRBJ2-3, with D possibly matching TRBD1 (5 bases). This CDR3 has 15 amino acids. Germline lookup yields CDR1 SGHTA and CDR2 FQGNSA. V was shortened by 5 bases and J by 3 bases, with 15 bases between the two germline ends. CDR3 DNA: TGTGCCAGCAGCCGATGGGGCGAGAAAACAGATACGCAGTATTTT. Protein product: CASSRWGEKTDTQYF.

This clonotype was seen repeatedly, ten times or more. At one end the junction does not follow the germline gene, possibly because of a read error. This beta chain lies outside the target of a library built for alpha chains; its clone size means little. The chain is built from TRBV6-6 and TRBJ2-3; D is unresolved. The CDR3 loop spans 13 amino acids. CDR1 is MNHNY and CDR2 is SVGAGI in the germline V gene (reference sequence). Here the CDR3 DNA reads TGTGCCAGCAGTTTGACCCACACAGATGCGCAGTATTTT. Translated, it gives CASSLTHTDAQYF.

A remark on this clonotype: This beta chain appears as a stray read in a library generated for alpha chains; its size is not informative. The V gene is TRBV20-1, the J gene TRBJ2-7, with 7 bases that match TRBD2. V shed 0 bases and J 2 bases; nucleotides not matched to a gene: 13. CDR3 length: 17 residues. Per germline, CDR1 DFQATT and CDR2 SNEGSKA (reference sequence). The CDR3 bases are TGCAGTGCTAGAGATCCTGGGCGGGAGTTTCTTACCTACGAGCAGTACTTC. It codes for CSARDPGREFLTYEQYF.

This clonotype has a count of ten or more. This beta chain turned up in a library designed for alpha chains; as an off-target read, its abundance says little. The rearrangement links TRBV5-4 to TRBJ2-7; 7 bases match TRBD1. Trimming cost V 4 bases and J 0 bases; bases outside gene matches: 4. The germline gives CDR1 SGHNT, CDR2 YYREEE (reference sequence). The CDR3 contains 14 residues. CDR3 amino acids: CASSRDRSSYEQYF. Written as DNA, the CDR3 is TGTGCCAGCAGCCGGGACAGATCCTCCTACGAGCAGTACTTC.

This clonotype has ten or more counts. This beta chain is off target for a library built for alpha chains, so its abundance means little. The chain employs TRBV20-1 and TRBJ2-3; 10 nucleotides line up with TRBD1. The CDR3 extends over 14 amino acids. V lost 5 bases to trimming and J lost 5 bases; unmatched junction nucleotides: 7. Germline loops: CDR1 DFQATT, CDR2 SNEGSKA (reference sequence). The CDR3 here is CSAAGTGALDTQYF. Written as DNA, the CDR3 is TGCAGTGCTGCCGGGACAGGGGCGTTAGATACGCAGTATTTT.

The sample holds many counts of this clonotype. This beta chain is off target for a library built for alpha chains, so its abundance means little. The genes are TRBV12-3 or TRBV12-4 and TRBJ1-2, with 7 bases aligning to TRBD1. J lost 6 bases, V lost 1 base, and 2 bases had no gene match. This CDR3 has 13 residues. The CDR3 DNA sequence: TGTGCCAGCAGTTTAGACAGGGGCCATGGCTACACCTTC. Encoded protein: CASSLDRGHGYTF.

There are many counts of this clonotype. Because this beta chain is a stray read in a library intended to capture alpha chains, its abundance should not be given much weight. V usage is TRBV7-2 and J usage is TRBJ2-1; perhaps D is TRBD1 or TRBD2 (5 bases each). Looked up from germline, CDR1 is SGHTA and CDR2 is FQGNSA. The CDR3 is 15 amino acids. Trimming shortened V by 3 bases and J by 4 bases, and 13 bases separated the two germline ends. The CDR3 coding sequence is TGTGCCAGCAGCTTCCAGTATGGGGGATACAATGAGCAGTTCTTC. It translates to CASSFQYGGYNEQFF.

This clonotype was counted ten times or more. Within a library made for alpha chains, this beta chain is off target, and its count is uninformative. The rearrangement links TRBV28 to TRBJ1-2; perhaps TRBD1 as D (6 bases). CDR3 length: 13 residues. CDR1 is MDHEN and CDR2 is SYDVKM in the germline V gene. Trimming left V 6 bases short and J 4 bases short, with 12 bases between. This CDR3 reads CASSIQGGYGYTF. Here the CDR3 DNA reads TGTGCCAGCAGCATACAGGGCGGCTATGGCTACACCTTC.

This clonotype has at least ten counts. A library prepared for alpha chains yielded this beta chain as an off-target read; its size is of little meaning. This rearrangement joins TRBV5-5 to TRBJ1-6, with D unclear. Germline values: CDR1 SGHKS, CDR2 YYEKEE (reference sequence). The V and J ends lost 0 bases and 8 bases respectively, with 12 bases between them. The CDR3 extends over 15 amino acids. The CDR3 coding sequence is TGTGCCAGCAGCTTGGTCACCGGCGGGTATTCACCCCTCCACTTT. This translates into CASSLVTGGYSPLHF.

By sample share, this clonotype is medium-sized (0.01 to 0.1%). The size of this beta chain means little, since it is a stray read in a library made for alpha chains. This sequence joins TRBV2 and TRBJ2-7, with D tentatively TRBD2 (5 bases). V lost 7 bases to trimming and J lost 3 bases, with 7 bases between them. CDR1 is SNHLY, CDR2 FYNNEI, per germline. The CDR3 loop spans 11 amino acids. CDR3 sequence: CASIRDYEQYF. In nucleotides, the CDR3 is TGTGCCAGCATCCGGGACTACGAGCAGTACTTC.

This clonotype was counted ten times or more. This beta chain was picked up by a library intended for alpha chains and is off target, so its count carries little meaning. The chain joins TRBV6-1 to TRBJ1-6; D is uncertain. The CDR3 extends over 16 amino acids. The V end was cut by 2 bases, the J end by 0 bases, with 8 bases between. CDR1 is MNHNS and CDR2 is SASEGT in the germline V gene. The DNA of the CDR3 is TGTGCCAGCAGTGAAATGGGTGTCTCCTATAATTCACCCCTCCACTTT. Protein sequence: CASSEMGVSYNSPLHF.

This clonotype was recorded a few times. Being off target in a library aimed at alpha chains, this beta chain has a size of little meaning. The gene calls are TRBV6-5 and TRBJ1-2; the D gene is possibly TRBD1 (5 bases). The V gene lost 6 bases and the J gene lost 8 bases, with 22 bases spanning the gap. Germline V gene lookup returns CDR1 MNHEY and CDR2 SVGAGI. The CDR3 has 15 amino acids. The CDR3 DNA reads TGTGCCAGCAGCCCTTTACGGGGCGACATCTTCGGCTACACCTTC. Residues: CASSPLRGDIFGYTF.

This clonotype was counted many times. This beta chain appears as a stray read in a library generated for alpha chains; its size is not informative. CDR3 sequence reads: CASRGQGGQPQHF. The CDR3 DNA reads as TGTGCCTCCCGGGGACAGGGAGGGCAGCCCCAGCATTTT. The chain uses TRBV10-3 and TRBJ1-5, with 9 bases lining up with TRBD1. This CDR3 comprises 13 residues. The germline gives CDR1 ENHRY, CDR2 SYGVKD. Trimming at V came to 11 bases and at J to 7 bases, leaving 9 bases not matched to a gene.

In this sample, this clonotype turned up many times. This beta chain is a stray read from a library made for alpha chains; its abundance is not meaningful. The J gene is TRBJ1-3, the V gene TRBV7-9; perhaps TRBD1 as D (5 bases). The germline V gene has CDR1 SEHNR and CDR2 FQNEAQ (reference sequence). This CDR3 has 13 amino acids. Trimming removed 6 bases at V and 5 bases at J, with 11 bases between. CDR3 amino acids: CASRSDRRNTIYF. As DNA, the CDR3 is TGTGCCAGCAGGTCAGACAGAAGAAACACCATATATTTT.